These T cell receptor beta chains were read from a single sample in a study of T-cell reconstitution after alpha-beta-depleted transplantation in children. TCRdb called the PCR reads again in MiXCR, with one record for every CDR3 protein. The sample has approximately 980,000 distinct CDR3 sequences; roughly 29% are singletons. The specimen comprised PBMCs, mostly from graft donor cells, sampled 360 days after TCRalphabeta/CD19-depleted stem cell transplant. Receptors originate from a boy in the first two years of life who had a stem cell transplant for SCID, so the T cells may come from the graft donor. Both conserved end residues are part of each CDR3. The D gene is left open where the match is weak. The size entry is marked missing in some rows and otherwise reads once, few, many or a size class.

NA,TRBV28,NA,TRBJ1-4,CASSLFPREGEKLFF,TGTGCCAGCAGTTTATTCCCCAGGGAGGGGGAAAAACTGTTTTTT
few,TRBV5-1,TRBD1,TRBJ2-1,CASSLVGTAVEQFF,TGCGCCAGCAGCTTGGTAGGGACAGCCGTTGAGCAGTTCTTC
few,TRBV11-2,TRBD2,TRBJ2-1,CASSLLTGGEQFF,TGTGCCAGCAGCTTACTAACGGGGGGTGAGCAGTTCTTC
NA,TRBV12-3/TRBV12-4,NA,TRBJ2-2,CASSLSGGRGELFF,TGTGCCAGCAGTTTATCTGGCGGACGGGGGGAGCTGTTTTTT
once,TRBV25-1,NA,TRBJ2-1,CASSESVFSSYNEQFF,TGTGCCAGCAGTGAATCGGTGTTTAGCTCCTACAATGAGCAGTTCTTC
NA,TRBV5-5,TRBD1,TRBJ2-1,CASSLAGGTGYNEQFF,TGTGCCAGCAGCTTGGCCGGGGGGACAGGGTACAATGAGCAGTTCTTC
once,TRBV5-1,TRBD1,TRBJ2-5,CASSLAPTGVVGETQYF,TGCGCCAGCAGCTTGGCCCCTACAGGGGTAGTAGGAGAGACCCAGTACTTC
few,TRBV30,NA,TRBJ2-7,CAWSARLGPYEQYF,TGTGCCTGGAGTGCCCGACTGGGCCCCTACGAGCAGTACTTC
NA,TRBV7-2,NA,TRBJ2-7,CASSSRASYEQYF,TGTGCCAGCAGCTCACGGGCCTCCTACGAGCAGTACTTC
NA,TRBV24-1,NA,TRBJ2-7,CATSDSHQLDEQYF,TGTGCCACCAGTGATTCGCACCAATTAGACGAGCAGTACTTC
NA,TRBV28,TRBD2,TRBJ2-7,CASSLGREGRGEQYF,TGTGCCAGCAGTTTAGGCAGGGAGGGGCGCGGCGAGCAGTACTTC
few,TRBV7-2,TRBD1,TRBJ1-6,CASSIGTVNSPLHF,TGTGCCAGCAGCATCGGGACAGTTAATTCACCCCTCCACTTT
NA,TRBV4-1,NA,TRBJ2-7,CASSQEASTPYEQYF,TGCGCCAGCAGCCAAGAGGCTAGTACCCCCTACGAGCAGTACTTC
NA,TRBV28,NA,TRBJ1-5,CASSLATGTGQPQHF,TGTGCCAGCAGTTTAGCAACAGGGACGGGACAGCCCCAGCATTTT
few,TRBV2,TRBD1,TRBJ2-1,CASRWTGSYNEQFF,TGTGCCAGCAGATGGACAGGGTCCTACAATGAGCAGTTCTTC
NA,TRBV9,NA,TRBJ2-2,CASSVRGPGELFF,TGTGCCAGCAGCGTACGGGGCCCCGGGGAGCTGTTTTTT
NA,TRBV7-8,NA,TRBJ2-1,CASSLAPRDEQFF,TGTGCCAGCAGCTTAGCGCCCAGAGATGAGCAGTTCTTC
NA,TRBV18,NA,TRBJ1-5,CASSPKEGHRSNQPQHF,TGTGCCAGCTCACCAAAGGAGGGCCACAGAAGCAATCAGCCCCAGCATTTT
NA,TRBV2,NA,TRBJ2-3,CASSEVTDTQYF,TGTGCCAGCAGTGAGGTCACAGATACGCAGTATTTT
NA,TRBV2,NA,TRBJ2-1,CASRREIGPYNEQFF,TGTGCCAGCAGGAGGGAAATTGGACCCTACAATGAGCAGTTCTTC
NA,TRBV11-2,TRBD1,TRBJ1-4,CASSLVRGANEKLFF,TGTGCCAGCAGCTTAGTCAGGGGGGCTAATGAAAAACTGTTTTTT
many,TRBV7-2,NA,TRBJ1-3,CASSSGQGNTIYF,TGTGCCAGCAGCTCCGGGCAGGGGAACACCATATATTTT
once,TRBV5-1,NA,TRBJ2-3,CASSYRDPKADTQYF,TGCGCCAGCAGCTACCGGGACCCGAAAGCAGATACGCAGTATTTT
few,TRBV7-9,NA,TRBJ1-1,CASSGPGAPTEAFF,TGTGCCAGCAGCGGACCGGGAGCGCCCACTGAAGCTTTCTTT
few,TRBV10-2,TRBD2,TRBJ2-3,CASSESTRTGGPYF,TGCGCCAGCAGTGAGTCGACGCGTACGGGGGGGCCGTATTTT
few,TRBV9,TRBD1,TRBJ2-5,CASSPGTGASQETQYF,TGTGCCAGCAGCCCCGGGACAGGTGCTTCTCAAGAGACCCAGTACTTC
NA,TRBV2,NA,TRBJ2-1,CASSGFIRESQFF,TGTGCCAGCAGTGGGTTTATACGAGAATCGCAGTTCTTC
few,TRBV7-2,TRBD1,TRBJ1-6,CASSLALGTGGSPLHF,TGTGCCAGCAGCTTAGCGCTAGGGACAGGGGGTTCACCCCTCCACTTT
NA,TRBV6-5,NA,TRBJ2-7,CASSYGTGTPYEQYF,TGTGCCAGCAGTTACGGCACAGGGACCCCCTACGAGCAGTACTTC
NA,TRBV27,TRBD1,TRBJ1-2,CASSSRDRRANYGYTF,TGTGCCAGCAGTTCCCGGGACAGGCGAGCTAACTATGGCTACACCTTC
few,TRBV5-1,NA,TRBJ1-1,CASSLVLPSEAFF,TGCGCCAGCAGCTTGGTTTTGCCTTCTGAAGCTTTCTTT
NA,TRBV3-1,TRBD2,TRBJ2-3,CASSQDRVAGRAQYF,TGTGCCAGCAGCCAAGATAGAGTAGCGGGTCGGGCACAGTATTTT
NA,TRBV3-1,TRBD2,TRBJ2-1,CASSLSGTSGGYEQFF,TGTGCCAGCAGCTTATCCGGGACTAGCGGGGGGTATGAGCAGTTCTTC
NA,TRBV4-2,NA,TRBJ1-2,CASSLGLGPFYGYTF,TGTGCCAGCAGCCTGGGGCTCGGACCCTTCTATGGCTACACCTTC
few,TRBV5-1,TRBD2,TRBJ2-1,CASSLRTGLAGGRYDYEQFF,TGCGCCAGCAGCTTAAGGACGGGACTAGCGGGGGGGCGTTATGACTATGAGCAGTTCTTC
NA,TRBV7-9,NA,TRBJ1-1,CASSPEEVGAFF,TGTGCCAGCAGTCCCGAAGAGGTGGGAGCTTTCTTT
NA,TRBV28,NA,TRBJ1-4,CASSHTLPNRDTHEKLFF,TGTGCCAGCAGTCACACACTTCCCAACCGGGACACACATGAAAAACTGTTTTTT
NA,TRBV9,NA,TRBJ2-6,CASSVDGYSGANVLTF,TGTGCCAGCAGCGTAGACGGGTACTCTGGGGCCAACGTCCTGACTTTC
NA,TRBV5-1,TRBD1,TRBJ1-1,CASSTGQGGTEAFF,TGCGCCAGCAGCACGGGACAGGGAGGGACTGAAGCTTTCTTT
few,TRBV6-2/TRBV6-3,TRBD1,TRBJ2-7,CASVRDRNYEQYF,TGTGCCAGCGTACGGGACAGGAACTACGAGCAGTACTTC